This T cell receptor (beta chain) comes out of a study of glioma-infiltrating T cells. Study-wide context: Glioblastomas were WHO grade IV, sampled at first diagnosis; low-grade were grade II.

The trim removed 8 bases at V and 4 bases at J, leaving 4 bases unmatched. The CDR3 length is 13 residues. Germline lookup yields CDR1 MNHNS and CDR2 SASEGT. Using RNA template, CDR3s of TCR alpha and beta were amplified with iRepertoire arm-PCR. TCRdb reanalysed the multiplex PCR reads using MiXCR and keeps one entry per CDR3 protein. Among roughly 350,000 distinct CDR3 sequences, roughly two fifths were seen once, and the ten largest hold approximately 12%. General study findings and limits: Gliomas, especially low-grade, showed above-expected tissue-blood divergence; non-neoplastic patients showed below.

This clonotype was detected many times. As yet, its antigen is unknown. Sample: glioma tissue, nonneoplastic brain tissue, or PBMCs (not recorded which). The clonotype originates from a human donor with low-grade glioma or glioblastoma, undergoing nonglioma brain surgery, or in good health (not recorded which). J is TRBJ2-2 and V is TRBV6-1; 7 bases fit TRBD2. CDR3 sequence: CASGGSFTGELFF. DNA of the CDR3: TGTGCCAGCGGCGGGAGCTTCACCGGGGAGCTGTTTTTT.